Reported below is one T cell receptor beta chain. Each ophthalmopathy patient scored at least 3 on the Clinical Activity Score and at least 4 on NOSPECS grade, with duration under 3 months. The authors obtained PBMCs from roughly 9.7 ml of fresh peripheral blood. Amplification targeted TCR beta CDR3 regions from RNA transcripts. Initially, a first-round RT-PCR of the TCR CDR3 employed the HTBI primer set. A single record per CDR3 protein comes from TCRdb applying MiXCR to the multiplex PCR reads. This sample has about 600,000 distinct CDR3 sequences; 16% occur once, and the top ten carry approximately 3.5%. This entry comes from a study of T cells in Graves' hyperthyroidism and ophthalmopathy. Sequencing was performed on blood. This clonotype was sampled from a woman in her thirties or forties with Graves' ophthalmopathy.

This CDR3 is CASSILGRYEQYF. DNA for the CDR3: TGTGCCAGCAGTATACTCGGACGATACGAGCAGTACTTC. The V call is TRBV28, the J call TRBJ2-7; the D is unclear. CDR3 length: 13 amino acids. From germline, CDR1 is MDHEN and CDR2 SYDVKM. V was pared by 5 bases and J by 4 bases, with 12 bases between.